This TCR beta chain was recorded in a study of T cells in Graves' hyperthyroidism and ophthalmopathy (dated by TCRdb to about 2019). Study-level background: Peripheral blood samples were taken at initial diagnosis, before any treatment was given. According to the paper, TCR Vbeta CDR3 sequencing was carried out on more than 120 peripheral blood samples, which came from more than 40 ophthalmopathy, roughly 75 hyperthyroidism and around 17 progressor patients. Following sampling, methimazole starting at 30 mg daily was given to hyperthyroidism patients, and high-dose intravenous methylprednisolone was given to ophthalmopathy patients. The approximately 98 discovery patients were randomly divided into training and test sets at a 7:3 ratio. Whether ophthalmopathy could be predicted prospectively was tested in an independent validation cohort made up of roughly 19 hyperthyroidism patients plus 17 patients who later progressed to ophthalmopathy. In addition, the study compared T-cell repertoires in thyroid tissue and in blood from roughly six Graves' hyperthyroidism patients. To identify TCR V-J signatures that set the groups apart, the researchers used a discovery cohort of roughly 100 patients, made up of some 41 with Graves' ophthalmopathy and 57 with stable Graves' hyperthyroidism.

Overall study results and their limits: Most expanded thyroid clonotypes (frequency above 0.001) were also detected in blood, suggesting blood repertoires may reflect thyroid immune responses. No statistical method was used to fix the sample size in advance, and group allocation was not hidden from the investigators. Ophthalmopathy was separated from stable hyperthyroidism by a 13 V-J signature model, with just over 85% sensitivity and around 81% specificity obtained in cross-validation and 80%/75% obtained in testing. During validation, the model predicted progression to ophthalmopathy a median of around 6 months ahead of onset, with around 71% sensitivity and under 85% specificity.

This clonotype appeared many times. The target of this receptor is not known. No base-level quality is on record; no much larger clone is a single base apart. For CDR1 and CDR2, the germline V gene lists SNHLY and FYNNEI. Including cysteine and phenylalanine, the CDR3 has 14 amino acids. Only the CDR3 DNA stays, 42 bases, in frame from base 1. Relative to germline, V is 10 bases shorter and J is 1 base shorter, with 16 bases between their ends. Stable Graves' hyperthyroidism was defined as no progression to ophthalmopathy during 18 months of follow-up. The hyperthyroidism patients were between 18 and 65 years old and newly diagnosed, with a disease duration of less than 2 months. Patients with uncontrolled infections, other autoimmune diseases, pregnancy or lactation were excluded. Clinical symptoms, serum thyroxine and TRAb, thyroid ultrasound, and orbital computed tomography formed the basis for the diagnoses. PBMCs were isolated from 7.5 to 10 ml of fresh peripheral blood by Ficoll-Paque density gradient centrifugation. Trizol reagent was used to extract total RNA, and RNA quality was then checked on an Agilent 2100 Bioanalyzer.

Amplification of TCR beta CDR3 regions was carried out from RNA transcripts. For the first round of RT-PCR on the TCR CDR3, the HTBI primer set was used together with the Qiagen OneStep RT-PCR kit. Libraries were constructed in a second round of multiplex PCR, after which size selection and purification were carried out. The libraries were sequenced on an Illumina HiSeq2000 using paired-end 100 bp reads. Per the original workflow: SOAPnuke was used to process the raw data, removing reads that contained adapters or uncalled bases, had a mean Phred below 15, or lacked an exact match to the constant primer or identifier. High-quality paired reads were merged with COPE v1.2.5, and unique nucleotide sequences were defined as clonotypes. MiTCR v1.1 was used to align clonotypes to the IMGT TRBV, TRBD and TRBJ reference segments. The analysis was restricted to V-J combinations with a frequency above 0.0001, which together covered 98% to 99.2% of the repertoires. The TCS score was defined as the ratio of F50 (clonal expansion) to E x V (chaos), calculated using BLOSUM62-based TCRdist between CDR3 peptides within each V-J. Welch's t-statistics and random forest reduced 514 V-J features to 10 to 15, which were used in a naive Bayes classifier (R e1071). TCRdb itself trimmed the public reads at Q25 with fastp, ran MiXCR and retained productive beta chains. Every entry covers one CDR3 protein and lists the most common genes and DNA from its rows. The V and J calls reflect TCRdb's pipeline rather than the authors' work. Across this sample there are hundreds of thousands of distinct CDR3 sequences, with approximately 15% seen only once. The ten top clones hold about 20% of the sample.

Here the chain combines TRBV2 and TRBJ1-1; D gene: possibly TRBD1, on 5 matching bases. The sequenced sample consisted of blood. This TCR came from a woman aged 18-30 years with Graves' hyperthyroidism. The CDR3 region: CATEGDRTNTEAFF. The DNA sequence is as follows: TGTGCCACCGAGGGTGACAGAACGAACACTGAAGCTTTCTTT.